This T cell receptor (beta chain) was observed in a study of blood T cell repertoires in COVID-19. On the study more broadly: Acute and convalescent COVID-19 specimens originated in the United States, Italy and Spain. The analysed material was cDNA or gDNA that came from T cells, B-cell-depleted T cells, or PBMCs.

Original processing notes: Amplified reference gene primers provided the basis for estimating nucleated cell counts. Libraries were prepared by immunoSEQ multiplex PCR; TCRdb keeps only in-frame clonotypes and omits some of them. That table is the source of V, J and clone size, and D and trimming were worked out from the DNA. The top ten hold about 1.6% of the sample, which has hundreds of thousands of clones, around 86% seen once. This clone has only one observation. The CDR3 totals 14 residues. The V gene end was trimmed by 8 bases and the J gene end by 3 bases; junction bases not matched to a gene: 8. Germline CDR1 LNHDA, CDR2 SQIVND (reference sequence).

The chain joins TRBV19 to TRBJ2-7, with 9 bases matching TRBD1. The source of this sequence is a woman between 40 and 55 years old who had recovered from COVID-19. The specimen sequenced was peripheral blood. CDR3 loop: CASSQRDRVYEQYF. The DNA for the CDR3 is TGTGCCAGTTCCCAGCGGGACAGGGTCTACGAGCAGTACTTC.